Shown below are 6 T cell receptor beta chains from a single sample sequenced in a study of post-analysis software for immune sequencing data. Study results and limitations: Controls had lower frequencies than patients of five or six TRBV segments, which included TRBV5-6, TRBV5-1 and TRBV20-1.

Their specific antigens are unknown. Prepared libraries of TCR beta cDNA carried unique molecular identifiers. TCRdb used MiXCR to reprocess the PCR reads, holding one entry per CDR3 protein. The data contain 600,000 to 700,000 distinct CDR3 sequences, roughly three fifths of them singletons. The sequenced material came from blood. The source is a girl aged 2-10 years with multiple sclerosis.

This rearrangement joins TRBV12-5 to TRBJ1-1; D perhaps matches TRBD1 (6 bases). CDR3 length: 18 residues. The ends were cut back, 2 bases at V and 4 bases at J, with 23 bases in the middle. Germline V gene data show CDR1 as LGHNT and CDR2 as FRNRAP. The CDR3 nucleotides are TGTGCTAGTGGTTTGCCCTCCTACCACAGGGATAAATCCACTGAAGCTTTCTTT. Amino acids: CASGLPSYHRDKSTEAFF.

This chain links TRBV28 with TRBJ2-1; no firm D call. The V gene's germline CDR1 is MDHEN and CDR2 SYDVKM. The V end was cut by 5 bases, the J end by 1 base, with 12 bases between. The CDR3 runs to 15 residues. CDR3 sequence reads: CASSGPGWSYNEQFF. The CDR3 nucleotides are TGTGCCAGCAGTGGTCCAGGATGGTCCTACAATGAGCAGTTCTTC.

The chain carries TRBV20-1 and TRBJ2-2, with TRBD2 matching over 12 bases. CDR1 is DFQATT, CDR2 SNEGSKA, per germline (reference sequence). The CDR3 is 18 residues long. V trimming: 1 base; J trimming: 0 bases; junction bases outside the gene matches: 6. The CDR3 protein is CSARAPSGRGSNTGELFF. CDR3 DNA sequence: TGCAGTGCTAGAGCGCCTAGCGGGAGGGGATCGAACACCGGGGAGCTGTTTTTT.

V gene TRBV10-3 combines with J gene TRBJ2-1; TRBD1 or TRBD2 may be the D gene (5 bases each). Germline CDR1 and CDR2: ENHRY and SYGVKD. The ends were cut back, 5 bases at V and 2 bases at J, with 10 bases in the middle. The CDR3 covers 14 residues. CDR3 in DNA: TGTGCCATCAGTAGGGACGGCCCCTACAATGAGCAGTTCTTC. Translation gives CAISRDGPYNEQFF.

The chain recombines TRBV20-1 with TRBJ1-1, with 9 bases identical to TRBD1. CDR3 length: 15 residues. The germline V gene encodes CDR1 DFQATT and CDR2 SNEGSKA (reference sequence). J lost 3 bases, V lost 5 bases, and 10 bases had no gene match. For the CDR3, the DNA is TGCAGTGCTGGGGACCCTGGACAGGGGTACACTGAAGCTTTCTTT. Residues: CSAGDPGQGYTEAFF.

The chain joins TRBV2 to TRBJ1-2; D unresolved. Looked up from germline, CDR1 is SNHLY and CDR2 is FYNNEI. The CDR3 contains 15 residues. The ends were cut back, 2 bases at V and 1 base at J, with 11 bases in the middle. CDR3 sequence: CASSERAEINYGYTF. CDR3 bases: TGTGCCAGCAGTGAAAGGGCGGAAATTAACTATGGCTACACCTTC.